This T cell receptor (beta chain) was found in a study of blood T cells in healthy people across ages (dated by TCRdb to 2015 to 2017). Context from the whole study: In model experiments, template switching captured about one uniquely barcoded TCR beta cDNA molecule for every two T cells. Age-related changes in TCR beta repertoire diversity were measured in the study by deep sequencing normalized with unique cDNA molecular identifiers. Donors were grouped into four age groups: young (average roughly 15 years), middle-aged (under 40), aged (roughly 67) and long-lived (roughly 80). To avoid experimental bias, donors of different ages were spread randomly across the sequencing lanes. For two donors (one aged 18 to 30 and one aged 80 or older), the study analyzed two additional independent replicas of 1 million unique cDNA reads from the same blood draw. Findings and caveats that apply to the study as a whole: Conclusive comparison of naive and antigen-experienced compartments was prevented by the profiling of bulk unsorted PBMCs. Compared with the aged group, more naive CD4+ T cells, fewer expanded clones and increased TCR diversity were shown by the long-lived group, suggesting age selection. Donor CMV infection status was unknown, potentially confounding age-related changes in expanded clonotypes. The percentage of naive T cells measured by flow cytometry correlated strongly with observed TCR beta diversity. Estimates of total diversity based on one million sequenced T cells were considered lower bounds and underestimates. As age increased, observed TCR beta diversity per million T cells dropped in a roughly linear way, and a significant reduction was already evident by age 40.

The library was prepared using 5' RACE. Data came from an Illumina HiSeq 2500. A second PCR of about 7 to 12 cycles was run with a J-beta primer mix and a sample-barcoded 5' primer. A template-switch 5' adaptor carrying 12 random nucleotides introduced a unique molecular identifier onto each TCR beta cDNA molecule. Each sample yielded at least 2.5 million CDR3-containing paired-end reads. First-strand cDNA was synthesized from all RNA with the Mint cDNA synthesis kit, primed by a TRBC-specific oligonucleotide. All cDNA was treated with uracil-DNA glycosylase and then went through a first 18-cycle PCR with the universal primers M1SS and BC2_uni_R. In the paper's pipeline: For normalization, 1 million high-quality reads, each with a distinct molecular identifier, were randomly selected from each sample. Instead of being binned into consensus sequences, reads that shared molecular identifiers were thrown out. MiTCR, run with a Q25 quality threshold and the strictest error-elimination algorithm, handled CDR3 identification, clonotype clustering and error correction. A nonparametric unseen species model using Euler transformation provided a lower-bound estimate of total TCR beta diversity. TCRdb passed the public sequencing reads through fastp at Q25 and MiXCR, retaining productive beta sequences. When rows share a CDR3 protein, they turn into one entry using the most common DNA and genes. These V and J calls rely on TCRdb rather than the paper's analysis. The sample table records 850,000 to 1,300,000 distinct CDR3 sequences; around 43% of these occur just once. Of the sample, over 15% falls within the top ten clones.

For CDR1 and CDR2, the germline V gene (reference sequence) lists DFQATT and SNEGSKA. The cysteine opens and the phenylalanine closes a CDR3 of 14 amino acids. Of the read, only the CDR3 DNA is kept; its 42 bases are in frame from base 1. Compared with germline, V lacks 3 bases and J lacks 10 bases; bases without a gene match: 7. As to this clonotype: It has no known antigen specificity. The sample holds no much larger clone one base away, and base qualities are not on file.

The 35 to 40 donors, aged about 6 to 95 years, were systemically healthy Caucasian individuals from Russia. Approximately 10 milliliters of peripheral blood were collected from each donor into EDTA-treated Vacutainer tubes. Ficoll-Paque density-gradient centrifugation was used to isolate PBMCs, with at least 6 million obtained per sample. Total RNA, at least 5 micrograms per sample, was extracted from PBMCs with Trizol reagent. Naive CD45RAhigh/CD27high T cell percentages were measured by flow cytometry on a PBMC aliquot from every donor. The receptor comes from a woman aged 55-69 years in good health. This sequence uses TRBV20-1 and TRBJ1-6, with 9 middle bases fitting TRBD1. The sequencing sample was made of blood. The CDR3 corresponds to CSASLGTGRSPLHF. The DNA is as follows: TGCAGTGCTAGTCTCGGGACAGGGAGATCACCCCTCCACTTT.